The 25 T cell receptor beta chains listed next were all sequenced from one sample in a study of spatial heterogeneity in lung cancer. Using its own MiXCR run on the 5' RACE reads, TCRdb lists one record per CDR3 protein. The table lists some 20,000 distinct CDR3 sequences, less than 3.5% of them singletons. Noted time point: sample taken at primary tumor resection. The sequencing here drew on PBMCs, taken at surgery. All receptors come from a female donor with early-stage non-small cell lung cancer.

This clonotype has at least ten counts. The chain carries TRBV29-1 and TRBJ2-1; 10 bases agree with TRBD2. From germline, CDR1 is SQVTM and CDR2 ANQGSEA. V gave up 4 bases and J gave up 0 bases; unmatched junction bases: 3. The CDR3 loop spans 15 amino acids. The CDR3 region has the DNA TGCAGCGTTGCCGCTAGCGGGAGCTCCTACAATGAGCAGTTCTTC. Its translation is CSVAASGSSYNEQFF.

Many counts were recorded for this clonotype. This rearrangement joins TRBV20-1 to TRBJ1-4; 10 bases line up with TRBD1. In germline, CDR1 is DFQATT, CDR2 SNEGSKA (reference sequence). The CDR3 consists of 13 residues. CDR3 sequence reads: CSTEDRGSEKLFF. The CDR3 nucleotides are TGCAGCACAGAGGACAGGGGGTCTGAAAAACTGTTTTTT.

The chain joins TRBV18 to TRBJ2-7, with 7 nucleotides matching TRBD1. This CDR3 has 13 amino acids. Looked up from germline, CDR1 is KGHSH and CDR2 is LQKENI. Losses at the gene ends were 3 bases for V and 5 bases for J; bases not matched to a gene: 4. This CDR3 reads CASSPRGGHEQYF. CDR3 in DNA: TGTGCCAGCTCACCTCGAGGGGGCCACGAGCAGTACTTC.

In this sample, this clonotype turned up many times. The chain is built from TRBV5-1 and TRBJ2-7; D not resolved. Trimming removed 5 bases at V and 3 bases at J, with 9 bases between. This CDR3 has 12 amino acids. The germline CDR1 and CDR2 sequences are SGHRS and YFSETQ. The CDR3 sequence: CASREELYEQYF. CDR3 DNA: TGCGCCAGCAGGGAAGAACTCTACGAGCAGTACTTC.

This clonotype came up many times. The gene calls are TRBV5-6 and TRBJ1-3; no clear D gene. In germline, CDR1 is SGHDT, CDR2 YYEEEE. Trimming removed 1 base at V and 0 bases at J, with 8 bases between. This CDR3 spans 15 amino acids. CDR3 in DNA: TGTGCCAGCAGCTTGCCCCTCAACTCTGGAAACACCATATATTTT. Protein sequence: CASSLPLNSGNTIYF.

In its sample, this clonotype was seen many times. The V and J genes are TRBV20-1 and TRBJ1-2; D is possibly TRBD1 (6 bases). Germline V CDR1 and CDR2: DFQATT, SNEGSKA (reference sequence). The CDR3 length is 11 residues. Trimming shortened V by 3 bases and J by 6 bases, and 8 bases separated the two germline ends. The CDR3 sequence: CSASAGDGYTF. The DNA of the CDR3 is TGCAGTGCTAGCGCAGGGGATGGCTACACCTTC.

This clonotype occurred many times. This CDR3 reads CASSKPAGQKNTGELFF. The CDR3 bases are TGTGCCAGCAGCAAACCAGCGGGACAGAAGAACACCGGGGAGCTGTTTTTT. This chain uses TRBV7-9 with TRBJ2-2, with D perhaps assigned TRBD1 or TRBD2 (7 bases each). Germline V gene data show CDR1 as SEHNR and CDR2 as FQNEAQ (reference sequence). CDR3 size: 17 residues. V was trimmed by 5 bases and J by 1 base, leaving 17 bases between them.

The table lists this clonotype with a few counts. The chain has TRBV7-9 and TRBJ2-1; D might be TRBD2 (6 bases). Between the trimmed V and J ends, which lost 0 bases and 8 bases, there was a span of 14 bases. From germline, CDR1 is SEHNR and CDR2 FQNEAQ (reference sequence). The length of the CDR3 is 15 residues. As DNA, the CDR3 is TGTGCCAGCAGCTTAGCGAACGGGGGTCGCGATGAGCAGTTCTTC. Protein: CASSLANGGRDEQFF.

Many counts were recorded for this clonotype. The chain joins TRBV3-1 to TRBJ2-3; a possible D gene is TRBD2 (7 bases). CDR1 is LGHDT, CDR2 YNNKEL, per germline (reference sequence). The CDR3 is 16 residues long. Trimming stripped 4 bases from V and 1 base from J, with 15 bases between. CDR3 loop: CASSRGGGSGTDTQYF. The CDR3 coding sequence is TGTGCCAGCAGCCGTGGGGGCGGGAGCGGCACAGATACGCAGTATTTT.

This clonotype was picked up many times. This sequence joins TRBV5-1 and TRBJ2-3, with 8 bases lining up with TRBD2. The CDR3 contains 13 residues. CDR1 and CDR2 from the germline V gene are SGHRS and YFSETQ. Losses at the gene ends were 2 bases for V and 9 bases for J; bases not matched to a gene: 5. The CDR3 nucleotides are TGCGCCAGCAGCTTAGCGGGAGTTTCCACGCAGTATTTT. Its translation: CASSLAGVSTQYF.

This clonotype has at least ten counts. This chain uses TRBV5-1 with TRBJ2-5; tentative D call: TRBD2 (6 bases). Germline V gene sequence: CDR1 SGHRS, CDR2 YFSETQ. The CDR3 is 14 residues long. Trimming removed 4 bases from V and 5 bases from J, with 15 bases in between. CDR3 sequence (DNA): TGCGCCAGCAGCCAGGGACTGCCGGGGGAGACCCAGTACTTC. Translating it yields CASSQGLPGETQYF. The full variable domain, completed using reference TRBV5-1 and TRBJ2-5, is KAGVTQTPRYLIKTRGQQVTLSCSPISGHRSVSWYQQTPGQGLQFLFEYFSETQRNKGNFPGRFSGRQFSNSRSEMNVSTLELGDSALYLCASSQGLPGETQYFGPGTRLLVL.

Many counts were recorded for this clonotype. The chain has TRBV27 and TRBJ1-2; 8 nucleotides agree with TRBD1. V lost 0 bases, J lost 5 bases, and 8 bases stayed unmatched. The CDR3 length is 16 residues. CDR1 MNHEY and CDR2 SMNVEV come from the germline V gene (reference sequence). The CDR3: CASSLSGQVPRYGYTF. The CDR3 DNA reads as TGTGCCAGCAGTTTATCGGGACAGGTACCACGATATGGCTACACCTTC.

The sample holds many counts of this clonotype. V and J are TRBV29-1 and TRBJ2-1, with D perhaps TRBD1 or TRBD2 (5 bases each). The CDR3 totals 11 residues. V was clipped by 8 bases and J by 13 bases, with 18 bases between them. Germline CDR1 reads SQVTM; CDR2 reads ANQGSEA. The CDR3 sequence is CSPRDGIHQFF. The CDR3 coding sequence is TGCAGCCCAAGGGACGGGATCCACCAGTTCTTC.

At least ten counts were recorded for this clonotype. The DNA of the CDR3 is TGTGCCAGCATGGAGGGCGGGACAGATACGCAGTATTTT. The encoded protein is CASMEGGTDTQYF. This sequence joins TRBV2 and TRBJ2-3; TRBD2 might be the D (6 bases). V dropped 7 bases and J dropped 3 bases, with 11 bases sitting between them. Germline-derived CDR1 and CDR2 are SNHLY and FYNNEI. CDR3 length: 13 residues.

This clonotype has ten or more counts. A junction end diverges from the germline sequence, so it may reflect a read error. V usage is TRBV9 and J usage is TRBJ2-3; D gene unclear. Germline V lookup: CDR1 SGDLS, CDR2 YYNGEE. The CDR3 consists of 14 residues. This CDR3 is CASSVVGLTDTRYF. The CDR3 nucleotides read TGTGCCAGCAGCGTAGTGGGCCTCACAGATACGCGGTATTTT.

This clonotype was seen ten or more times. The chain links TRBV4-1 to TRBJ2-3; 7 bases align to TRBD2. V shed 4 bases and J 5 bases; nucleotides not matched to a gene: 6. The germline gives CDR1 MGHRA, CDR2 YSYEKL. This CDR3 has 14 residues. The CDR3 DNA is TGCGCCAGCAGCCTCGGACTAGTCGGAGATACGCAGTATTTT. Its protein is CASSLGLVGDTQYF.

This clonotype has at least ten counts. The V call is TRBV20-1, the J call TRBJ2-7, with 11 bases matching TRBD1. The junction had 9 bases not matched to a gene; V was cut back by 6 bases and J by 5 bases. From germline, CDR1 is DFQATT and CDR2 SNEGSKA (reference sequence). The CDR3 runs 14 residues. CDR3: CSAPGTGGKNEQYF. CDR3 bases: TGCAGTGCCCCCGGGACAGGGGGAAAGAACGAGCAGTACTTC.

This clonotype was observed at least ten times. V is TRBV27 and J is TRBJ2-3; TRBD2 matches at 8 bases. Germline V lookup: CDR1 MNHEY, CDR2 SMNVEV (reference sequence). The CDR3 runs to 15 residues. V lost 2 bases and J lost 6; bases outside the gene matches: 7. CDR3 sequence (DNA): TGTGCCAGCAGTTTAAAAGGACTAGCAGAGGATACGCAGTATTTT. It yields the protein CASSLKGLAEDTQYF.

This clonotype has at least ten counts. This chain links TRBV27 with TRBJ2-7; possibly TRBD1 for D (6 bases). Germline V CDR1 and CDR2: MNHEY, SMNVEV (reference sequence). The CDR3 totals 15 residues. The V and J ends lost 6 bases and 0 bases respectively, with 15 bases between them. For the CDR3, the DNA is TGTGCCAGCAGGCCGGGACAAGGGGCCTCCTACGAGCAGTACTTC. Its translation: CASRPGQGASYEQYF.

This clonotype was seen many times. CDR3 region: CASSHRVQTMNTEAFF. The CDR3 nucleotides are TGCGCCAGCAGCCATCGGGTTCAGACCATGAACACTGAAGCTTTCTTT. This rearrangement joins TRBV5-1 to TRBJ1-1; D call uncertain. The V and J ends lost 4 bases and 0 bases respectively, with 16 bases between them. CDR1 is SGHRS and CDR2 is YFSETQ in the germline V gene. The CDR3 is 16 residues long.

In this sample, this clonotype turned up many times. V and J are TRBV12-3 or TRBV12-4 and TRBJ2-1; D assignment may be TRBD1 or TRBD2 (5 bases each). The V and J ends lost 2 bases and 5 bases respectively, with 13 bases between them. This CDR3 has 15 amino acids. The CDR3 region is CASSLPGTTNNEQFF. The CDR3, as DNA: TGTGCCAGCAGTTTACCTGGGACCACCAACAATGAGCAGTTCTTC.

Only a few counts were recorded for this clonotype. V and J are TRBV18 and TRBJ2-7, with TRBD2 identical over 12 bases. Germline CDR1 KGHSH, CDR2 LQKENI. V lost 6 bases and J lost 5; bases outside the gene matches: 8. The CDR3 length is 15 residues. The CDR3 sequence is CASSRSRLAGDEQYF. CDR3 DNA: TGTGCCAGCTCCCGATCCCGACTAGCGGGAGACGAGCAGTACTTC.

This clonotype was seen ten or more times. This chain links TRBV29-1 with TRBJ2-1, with D perhaps matching TRBD1 or TRBD2 (6 bases each). Per the germline V gene, CDR1 is SQVTM and CDR2 is ANQGSEA. This CDR3 is 15 amino acids long. The V and J ends lost 4 bases and 0 bases respectively, with 13 bases between them. The CDR3 DNA reads TGCAGCGTTGGGGGGGCGGTGAGCTCCTACAATGAGCAGTTCTTC. This codes for CSVGGAVSSYNEQFF.

This clonotype was seen only a few times. The genes are TRBV19 and TRBJ2-5, with D perhaps being TRBD1 or TRBD2 (5 bases each). Trimming removed 6 bases at V and 5 bases at J, with 22 bases between. CDR1 and CDR2 from the germline V gene are LNHDA and SQIVND (reference sequence). The length of the CDR3 is 16 residues. The CDR3 coding sequence is TGTGCCAGTAGCCCGCCCGGGGCTAACGTCGGCGAGACCCAGTACTTC. Amino acids: CASSPPGANVGETQYF.

As for this clonotype: Given a much more abundant clone one base away, this may be a read error. This chain connects TRBV20-1 to TRBJ2-1, with D possibly being TRBD2 (5 bases). The CDR3 loop spans 14 amino acids. Trimming shortened V by 6 bases and J by 8 bases, and 20 bases separated the two germline ends. Germline lookup yields CDR1 DFQATT and CDR2 SNEGSKA (reference sequence). CDR3 protein: CSAILLVPSDEQFF. The CDR3 DNA is TGCAGTGCGATACTACTAGTACCCTCTGATGAGCAGTTCTTC.